Following are 19 T cell receptor beta chains from one sample sequenced in a study of blood T cell repertoires in COVID-19. Repertoires were generated with immunoSEQ multiplex PCR, while TCRdb's copy carries only in-frame clones and drops some. This table has 200,000 to 250,000 clones, roughly 75% appearing once. Sequencing used peripheral blood. These receptors all stem from a woman between 70 and 85 years old with acute or convalescent COVID-19.

The chain is built from TRBV7-2 and TRBJ2-5; 7 nucleotides align to TRBD1. J lost 3 bases, V lost 0 bases, and 10 bases had no gene match. CDR3 length: 17 residues. Germline assignment: CDR1 SGHTA and CDR2 FQGNSA. This CDR3 is CASSLAGLGGQKETQYF. CDR3 nucleotide sequence: TGTGCCAGCAGCTTAGCGGGGTTAGGGGGACAGAAAGAGACCCAGTACTTC.

The chain is built from TRBV7-2 and TRBJ1-2; 7 bases agree with TRBD1. The V segment lost 5 bases and the J segment 0 bases; nucleotides outside the gene matches: 3. The CDR3 totals 14 residues. Germline loops: CDR1 SGHTA, CDR2 FQGNSA. In DNA, the CDR3 is TGTGCCAGCAGCCCCCAGGGGGCTAACTATGGCTACACCTTC. It is translated as CASSPQGANYGYTF. The entire variable domain, with the rest obtained from reference TRBV7-2 and TRBJ1-2, is as follows: GAGVSQSPSNKVTEKGKDVELRCDPISGHTALYWYRQSLGQGLEFLIYFQGNSAPDKSGLPSDRFSAERTGGSVSTLTIQRTQQEDSAVYLCASSPQGANYGYTFGSGTRLTVV.

This clone was observed a few times. The genes are TRBV10-2 and TRBJ2-5; 11 bases are shared with TRBD2. The trim removed 3 bases at V and 0 bases at J, leaving 6 bases unmatched. CDR3 length: 17 amino acids. The germline CDR1 and CDR2 sequences are WSHSY and SAAADI. The CDR3 region is CASSDRLAGGHQETQYF. For the CDR3, the DNA is TGCGCCAGCAGTGATCGGCTAGCGGGGGGACACCAAGAGACCCAGTACTTC.

This chain uses TRBV29-1 with TRBJ1-1, with 7 bases lining up with TRBD1. Germline V CDR1 and CDR2: SQVTM, ANQGSEA. CDR3 size: 15 residues. V trimming: 8 bases; J trimming: 0 bases; junction bases outside the gene matches: 12. CDR3 coding DNA: TGCAGCCCCGCGGGACTCCAGGGGGTGAACACTGAAGCTTTCTTT. It yields the protein CSPAGLQGVNTEAFF.

The CDR3 reads CASSALGGGAYEQYF. CDR3 in DNA: TGTGCCAGCAGCGCGTTGGGCGGGGGGGCCTACGAGCAGTACTTC. V and J are TRBV9 and TRBJ2-7; TRBD2 aligns across 9 bases. Germline V gives CDR1 SGDLS, CDR2 YYNGEE. The CDR3 runs to 15 residues. Trimming at V came to 3 bases and at J to 2 bases, leaving 6 bases not matched to a gene. The full variable domain, rest sourced from reference TRBV9 and TRBJ2-7, is DSGVTQTPKHLITATGQRVTLRCSPRSGDLSVYWYQQSLDQGLQFLIQYYNGEERAKGNILERFSAQQFPDLHSELNLSSLELGDSALYFCASSALGGGAYEQYFGPGTRLTVT.

The CDR3 DNA follows: TGCGCCAGCGCTAGGGTCGCGGGACAGGTGGTCTACGAGCAGTACTTC. It is translated as CASARVAGQVVYEQYF. J is TRBJ2-7 and V is TRBV4-1; the match to TRBD1 covers 8 bases. CDR3 length equals 16 residues. Germline lookup yields CDR1 MGHRA and CDR2 YSYEKL. The junction had 15 bases not matched to a gene; V was cut back by 8 bases and J by 3 bases.

The chain recombines TRBV18 with TRBJ2-2; D is perhaps TRBD1 (6 bases). The CDR3 contains 16 residues. Trimming cost V 3 bases and J 2 bases, with 13 bases left between them. Germline CDR1 KGHSH, CDR2 LQKENI. The CDR3: CASSPQGQRNTGELFF. For the CDR3, the DNA is TGTGCCAGCTCACCTCAAGGACAGAGAAACACCGGGGAGCTGTTTTTT.

The chain uses TRBV5-1 and TRBJ1-1; 9 nucleotides agree with TRBD1. J was trimmed by 5 bases and V by 4 bases; bases with no gene match: 6. CDR1 is SGHRS, CDR2 YFSETQ, per germline. The CDR3 is made up of 14 amino acids. CDR3 loop: CASSQGQGKTEAFF. The CDR3 coding sequence is TGCGCCAGCAGCCAGGGACAGGGAAAGACTGAAGCTTTCTTT.

As for this clone: The identical CDR3 is also encoded by other nucleotide sequences in the sample. The chain links TRBV2 to TRBJ1-2; D gene uncertain. The germline V gene encodes CDR1 SNHLY and CDR2 FYNNEI. Trimming took 4 bases from V and 4 from J, leaving 7 bases between them. The CDR3 contains 12 residues. CDR3 residues: CASSVSGYGYTF. The DNA of the CDR3 is TGTGCCAGCAGTGTATCCGGCTATGGCTACACCTTC.

This sequence joins TRBV15 and TRBJ2-1; weak D call: TRBD1 (7 bases). The CDR3 runs to 18 residues. V was shortened by 0 bases and J by 2 bases, with 17 bases between the two germline ends. CDR1 LNHNV and CDR2 YYDKDF come from the germline V gene (reference sequence). CDR3 nucleotide sequence: TGTGCCACCAGCAGAGATGCGGGGACAGAGGGGGCCTACAATGAGCAGTTCTTC. Its protein is CATSRDAGTEGAYNEQFF. The whole variable domain, remainder taken from reference TRBV15 and TRBJ2-1, is DAMVIQNPRYQVTQFGKPVTLSCSQTLNHNVMYWYQQKSSQAPKLLFHYYDKDFNNEADTPDNFQSRRPNTSFCFLDIRSPGLGDTAMYLCATSRDAGTEGAYNEQFFGPGTRLTVL.

V and J are TRBV5-6 and TRBJ2-2; D might be TRBD2 (6 bases). The CDR3 consists of 15 residues. Trimming shortened V by 3 bases and J by 8 bases, and 17 bases separated the two germline ends. Germline values: CDR1 SGHDT, CDR2 YYEEEE. Here the CDR3 reads CASSSDTGASGELFF. As DNA, the CDR3 is TGTGCCAGCAGCTCTGACACGGGAGCCAGTGGGGAGCTGTTTTTT.

This chain connects TRBV19 to TRBJ2-3; D is ambiguous. The CDR3 is 11 amino acids. V was pared by 3 bases and J by 6 bases, with 4 bases between. CDR1 and CDR2 (germline): LNHDA, SQIVND (reference sequence). CDR3 protein: CASSMRDTQYF. As DNA, the CDR3 is TGTGCCAGTAGTATGAGGGATACGCAGTATTTT.

The rearrangement uses TRBV6-2 or TRBV6-3 and TRBJ2-7, with D tentatively TRBD2 (5 bases). In germline, CDR1 is MNHEY, CDR2 SVGEGT. V lost 2 bases and J lost 3, with 14 bases in between. CDR3 length: 15 amino acids. For the CDR3, the DNA is TGTGCCAGCAGTTACCCGGGTCGCGGGCTCTACGAGCAGTACTTC. Amino acid sequence: CASSYPGRGLYEQYF.

This chain uses TRBV10-1 with TRBJ1-6; a weak D match, TRBD1 (5 bases). The V gene's germline CDR1 is WNHNN and CDR2 SYGVQD (reference sequence). The ends were cut back, 6 bases at V and 5 bases at J, with 14 bases in the middle. The CDR3 covers 15 residues. In nucleotides, the CDR3 is TGCGCCAGCAGCCCCGGGGGATGGGATAATTCACCCCTCCACTTT. This translates into CASSPGGWDNSPLHF.

The chain couples TRBV28 to TRBJ1-5, with 8 positions matching TRBD1. Germline CDR1 MDHEN, CDR2 SYDVKM. V was clipped by 4 bases and J by 1 base; unmatched bases: 12. The CDR3 is 18 amino acids. CDR3 DNA sequence: TGTGCCAGCAGTTATCCCAGGGGGCGCGAAGTAAGCAATCAGCCCCAGCATTTT. This gives the protein CASSYPRGREVSNQPQHF.

This clone was observed a few times. V usage is TRBV18 and J usage is TRBJ1-1; unclear D gene. This CDR3 has 13 residues. Germline-derived CDR1 and CDR2 are KGHSH and LQKENI. Trimming cost V 5 bases and J 1 base, with 8 bases left between them. CDR3 loop: CASSSDKNTEAFF. The CDR3 nucleotides are TGTGCCAGCTCATCAGACAAGAACACTGAAGCTTTCTTT. Full variable domain (outside the CDR3, taken from reference TRBV18 and TRBJ1-1): NAGVMQNPRHLVRRRGQEARLRCSPMKGHSHVYWYRQLPEEGLKFMVYLQKENIIDESGMPKERFSAEFPKEGPSILRIQQVVRGDSAAYFCASSSDKNTEAFFGQGTRLTVV.

V and J are TRBV12-3 or TRBV12-4 and TRBJ1-5; no definite D call. There are 13 residues in the CDR3. Trimming pared 6 bases from V and 2 bases from J, leaving 8 bases between. Written as DNA, the CDR3 is TGTGCCAGCAGGGCCCAACGCAATCAGCCCCAGCATTTT. Residues: CASRAQRNQPQHF.

The rearrangement uses TRBV11-3 and TRBJ1-6, with D possibly being TRBD1 (6 bases). This CDR3 spans 12 amino acids. Germline CDR1 and CDR2: SGHNT and YENEEA. V lost 5 bases to trimming and J lost 9 bases, with 8 bases between them. Here the CDR3 reads CASSTGTSPLHF. CDR3 DNA sequence: TGTGCCAGCAGCACAGGGACTTCACCCCTCCACTTT.

The rearrangement uses TRBV10-3 and TRBJ1-1; D might be TRBD1 (6 bases). Deletions cut 5 bases from V and 2 bases from J, with 12 bases between. The germline V gene encodes CDR1 ENHRY and CDR2 SYGVKD. CDR3 size: 14 residues. CDR3 in DNA: TGTGCCATCAGTCCCACCAGGGGTAACACTGAAGCTTTCTTT. It yields the protein CAISPTRGNTEAFF.